This T cell receptor beta chain emerged from a study of identical twins. Each CDR3 protein is one row after TCRdb ran MiXCR on the 5' RACE reads. The table shows 690,000 or so distinct CDR3 sequences, with 5.5% to 6.5% occurring only once. Study findings and constraints: It was possible that invariant MAIT and iNKT cells partly confounded the zero-insertion analyses.

This clonotype came up many times. As yet, its antigen is unknown. Per germline, CDR1 SGHRS and CDR2 YFSETQ. The CDR3 sequence is 16 residues long. Trimming left V 4 bases short and J 1 base short, with 14 bases between. The sequence was obtained from a man aged 18 to 29 in good health. The source material was naive T cells sorted from blood. V and J are TRBV5-1 and TRBJ2-2, with D uncertain. The CDR3 reads CASSPVGRGNTGELFF. The CDR3 DNA reads as TGCGCCAGCAGCCCGGTAGGGCGCGGGAACACCGGGGAGCTGTTTTTT.